This T cell receptor (beta chain) stems from a study of cytomegalovirus exposure and HLA in healthy donors. Notes on the study in general: Several of the most significant clusters appeared, in a later analysis, to be linked to common viral pathogens. After further analysis at a later stage, 16,951 TCR beta sequences were associated with HLA alleles at 0.05 false discovery rate. From TCR beta sequences, most subjects' HLA-A and HLA-B alleles were reportedly predicted accurately.

Healthy people donating bone marrow made up the donors. From germline, CDR1 is SEHNR and CDR2 FQNEAQ (reference sequence). This CDR3 has 13 residues. With regard to this clone: What it binds is not known. Germline is not matched at one junction end, which may reflect a read error.

With 60 Vbeta and 13 Jbeta primers, the PCR was carried out. The assay was immunoSEQ multiplex PCR, and TCRdb's table has in-frame clones only and misses some. The repertoire holds about 170,000 clones, with around four fifths as singletons. The rearrangement links TRBV7-9 to TRBJ1-6; D is possibly TRBD1 (5 bases). The TCR sequence derives from a female donor in good health and CMV-seronegative. The specimen was PBMCs. Here the CDR3 reads CSSSLVRVSPLHF. CDR3 DNA: TGTTCCAGCAGCTTAGTCAGGGTATCACCCCTCCACTTT.